This paragraph covers one T cell receptor (beta chain) sequence. No cognate antigen has been identified for it. The record has no base qualities; no much larger clone is one base away. Whole blood was collected in K2EDTA tubes by collaborating institutions according to the institutions' own protocols. Collaborator samples were shipped for TCRbeta analysis as frozen whole blood, isolated PBMCs, or DNA extracted from either sample type. The data are from a study of blood T cell repertoires in COVID-19 (dated by TCRdb to about 2020). In terms of the full investigation: Samples covering the acute and convalescent phases of COVID-19 were provided by collaborators in the United States, Italy and Spain. The prospective study material was composed of cDNA or gDNA derived from T cells, B-cell-depleted T cells, or PBMCs. A freely available public database, intended as a resource for researchers studying the immune response to SARS-CoV-2, is where the repertoires were released. Sample metadata almost always included a de-identified subject ID, COVID-19 status, age in years and sex. Samples came from the ongoing ImmuneRACE study (first 160 participants) plus 1,254 subjects from 6 global collaborators. Deeply sampled blood TCRbeta repertoires from subjects exposed to, actively infected with, or recovered from COVID-19 were included in the dataset. HLA class I and class II types, where available, came from metadata supplied by the sample provider rather than from assay-based typing.

TCRbeta CDR3 regions were amplified from genomic DNA by means of the immunoSEQ Assay, a bias-controlled multiplex PCR. Regarding the original processing steps: Within the assay, amplification of reference gene primers was used to estimate how many nucleated cells each sample contained. To quantify the absolute abundance of each unique TCRbeta CDR3 rearrangement, sequence reads were collapsed and filtered. Productive Simpson clonality was computed per sample as the square root of Simpson's diversity index over productive rearrangements. TCRdb mirrors the immuneACCESS table, restricted to in-frame sequences. Some clones are absent from its copies; in checked studies, under half trace to an unresolved V gene, and the reason for the others is unknown. V, J and clone size are taken as reported in that table, and D and trimming were inferred from the DNA itself. The sample has around 45,000 clones on record, 83% of them singletons. The ten largest clones represent 7% to 10% of the sample.

The paper's findings and limits, for the study overall: Clinical and demographic metadata were provided uncurated, with the amount varying by source and participant.

Clipping removes 5 bases from V and 2 bases from J, with 5 as the unmatched junction base count. From cysteine to phenylalanine, the CDR3 is 16 amino acids long. Only the CDR3 DNA is retained, 48 bases long and in frame from the first base. In the germline V gene (reference sequence), CDR1 corresponds to SEHNR and CDR2 to FQNEAQ. The receptor was isolated from an elderly man in a cohort sampled during active COVID-19. Rearrangement joined TRBV7-9 to TRBJ1-6, and 8 junctional nucleotides match TRBD1. Material: peripheral blood. In nucleotides, the sequence is TGTGCCAGCAGCCCAGACAGGGGCACCTATAATTCACCCCTCCACTTT. Translated, it gives CASSPDRGTYNSPLHF.